This T cell receptor (beta chain) emerged from a study of cytomegalovirus exposure and HLA in healthy donors. The PCR employed 60 Vbeta primers together with 13 Jbeta primers. Here immunoSEQ multiplex PCR was the method, and the copy in TCRdb shows in-frame clones only, minus some. The top ten clones hold 15% to 19% of a sample with approximately 220,000 clones, 60% to 85% of them seen once. Germline V lookup: CDR1 SGHVS, CDR2 FNYEAQ. V gave up 1 base and J gave up 1 base, with 11 bases separating them. The CDR3 is 16 residues long. Sequencing was performed on PBMCs. The TCR sequence derives from a man aged 35 to 55 in good health and CMV-seronegative. The V call is TRBV7-6, the J call TRBJ1-5; unclear D gene. This chain's CDR3 is CASSLGGLRSNQPQHF. The CDR3 bases are TGTGCCAGCAGCTTAGGAGGTTTAAGGAGCAATCAGCCCCAGCATTTT.